A selection of T cell receptor beta chains follows, all from one sample in a study of neoadjuvant anti-PD-1 for oral cavity cancer. Here immunoSEQ multiplex PCR was the method, and the copy in TCRdb shows in-frame clones only, minus some. This table has just under 70,000 clones, roughly 84% appearing once. Sequencing used PBMCs, obtained after nivolumab (anti-PD-1) treatment. These receptors were collected from a person aged 35-80 years with oral cavity squamous cell carcinoma. Each CDR3 is given with its conserved first and last residue. A D gene is named only where the DNA matches it firmly. Not all rows give a size; the values are once, few, many and, for expanded clones, a class.

TRBV19	few	TRBJ2-2	-	CASTRAGELFF	TGTGCCAGTACCCGAGCCGGGGAGCTGTTTTTT
TRBV7-8	-	TRBJ2-7	TRBD2	CASSLAGLAIEQYF	TGTGCCAGCAGCTTAGCAGGACTAGCGATCGAGCAGTACTTC
TRBV2	-	TRBJ2-5	-	CANQKAPDYQETQYF	TGTGCCAACCAGAAGGCCCCCGATTACCAAGAGACCCAGTACTTC
TRBV29-1	-	TRBJ2-7	-	CSVIIQFSYEQYF	TGCAGCGTGATCATACAGTTCTCCTACGAGCAGTACTTC
TRBV6-1	-	TRBJ2-7	TRBD1	CAISRGTGPYEQYF	TGTGCCATTAGTCGTGGGACAGGACCCTACGAGCAGTACTTC
TRBV25-1	-	TRBJ1-1	-	CASRETSIGTEAFF	TGTGCCAGCAGGGAGACGTCGATCGGCACTGAAGCTTTCTTT
TRBV18	-	TRBJ1-5	-	CASSLSGGNQPQHF	TGTGCCAGCTCACTATCAGGGGGCAATCAGCCCCAGCATTTT
TRBV5-4	-	TRBJ2-5	TRBD2	CASSLELAGETQYF	TGTGCCAGCAGCTTGGAACTAGCGGGAGAGACCCAGTACTTC
TRBV30	-	TRBJ1-1	-	CAWSVERDLAFF	TGTGCCTGGAGTGTAGAAAGGGATCTAGCTTTCTTT
TRBV5-6	-	TRBJ2-1	-	CASSLGAALSYNEQFF	TGTGCCAGCAGCTTGGGCGCGGCCCTCTCCTACAATGAGCAGTTCTTC
TRBV19	once	TRBJ1-3	-	CASSIMGNGNTIYF	TGTGCCAGTAGTATTATGGGTAATGGAAACACCATATATTTT
TRBV6-6	-	TRBJ2-7	-	CASSPGQTYYEQYF	TGTGCCAGCAGCCCCGGGCAGACGTACTACGAGCAGTACTTC
TRBV6-5	few	TRBJ2-1	-	CASSRRESYNEQFF	TGTGCCAGCAGTAGACGGGAATCCTACAATGAGCAGTTCTTC
TRBV7-9	-	TRBJ1-1	-	CASSLDQGRTEAFF	TGTGCCAGCAGCTTAGATCAGGGTCGGACTGAAGCTTTCTTT
TRBV6-1	-	TRBJ2-7	TRBD2	CASSPRLAGYEQYF	TGTGCCAGCAGTCCCCGACTAGCGGGATACGAGCAGTACTTC
TRBV20-1	-	TRBJ1-2	-	CSALDSYGYTF	TGCAGTGCCCTAGACAGCTATGGCTACACCTTC
TRBV10-3	-	TRBJ1-2	TRBD1	CAISEPQGAAGYTF	TGTGCCATCAGTGAGCCACAGGGGGCGGCTGGCTACACCTTC
TRBV6-6	-	TRBJ2-7	-	CASSRTRGGNYEQYF	TGTGCCAGCAGCAGGACACGCGGTGGAAACTACGAGCAGTACTTC
TRBV20-1	-	TRBJ1-2	-	CSVPRGYGYTF	TGCAGTGTGCCGAGGGGCTATGGCTACACCTTC
TRBV7-6	-	TRBJ2-3	-	CASSLLGAPNTDTQYF	TGTGCCAGCAGCTTATTGGGCGCGCCAAACACAGATACGCAGTATTTT
TRBV7-9	-	TRBJ2-1	-	CASSQGTPSSYNEQFF	TGTGCCAGCAGTCAAGGGACTCCGAGCTCCTACAATGAGCAGTTCTTC
TRBV28	-	TRBJ2-1	TRBD2	CASSLAGVYNEQFF	TGTGCCAGCAGTTTGGCGGGGGTTTACAATGAGCAGTTCTTC
TRBV19	-	TRBJ2-7	-	CASRETGKTSEQYF	TGTGCCAGTAGAGAGACAGGAAAAACGAGCGAGCAGTACTTC
TRBV5-1	-	TRBJ2-1	TRBD2	CASSFSRREESNEQFF	TGCGCCAGCAGCTTTTCGAGACGGGAGGAGTCCAATGAGCAGTTCTTC
TRBV11-2	once	TRBJ2-1	TRBD2	CASSQLPRAGAEQFF	TGTGCCAGCAGCCAGCTCCCAAGGGCGGGAGCTGAGCAGTTCTTC
TRBV6-1	-	TRBJ1-5	-	CASSDGTGIQPQHF	TGTGCCAGCAGTGATGGTACAGGGATACAGCCCCAGCATTTT
TRBV7-6	-	TRBJ2-1	-	CASSLDRGYEQFF	TGTGCCAGCAGCTTGGATAGGGGTTATGAGCAGTTCTTC
TRBV30	many	TRBJ1-2	-	CAWQGGGRGYTF	TGTGCCTGGCAGGGCGGCGGAAGGGGCTACACCTTC
TRBV10-3	few	TRBJ1-1	-	CAISELENTEAFF	TGTGCCATCAGTGAGTTAGAGAACACTGAAGCTTTCTTT
TRBV7-2	-	TRBJ1-2	-	CASSSDLLRYGYTF	TGTGCCAGCAGTTCAGACCTCTTGAGATATGGCTACACCTTC
TRBV5-6	-	TRBJ2-5	TRBD1	CASSLGLGGLETQYF	TGTGCCAGCAGCTTGGGTTTAGGGGGCCTAGAGACCCAGTACTTC
TRBV20-1	-	TRBJ2-7	-	CSASGDYEQYF	TGCAGTGCTAGCGGGGACTACGAGCAGTACTTC
TRBV6-1	once	TRBJ1-5	-	CASSPEQGNQPQHF	TGTGCCAGCAGCCCTGAACAGGGCAATCAGCCCCAGCATTTT
TRBV5-1	once	TRBJ2-3	TRBD2	CASSLDTGGTDTQYF	TGCGCCAGCAGCTTGGACACGGGAGGTACAGATACGCAGTATTTT
TRBV15	-	TRBJ1-3	-	CATSDRAYPGNTIYF	TGTGCCACCAGCGACCGTGCCTATCCTGGAAACACCATATATTTT